These 12 T cell receptor beta chains were all obtained from the same sample, sequenced in a study of T cells after yellow fever vaccination. MiXCR, applied by TCRdb to the 5' RACE reads, yields one record per CDR3 protein. The repertoire includes approximately 180,000 distinct CDR3 sequences, approximately 6.2% of them detected once, and 2.9% sits in the top ten. Sample: CD4+ T cells sorted from PBMCs, taken on the day of the first yellow fever vaccination. These receptors all come from a man between 18 and 29 years old who received the YFV17D yellow fever vaccine.

This clonotype has a count of ten or more. The CDR3 sequence: CASSQGTEETQYF. CDR3 DNA sequence: TGTGCCAGCTCACAGGGGACCGAAGAGACCCAGTACTTC. This rearrangement joins TRBV18 to TRBJ2-5; either TRBD1 or TRBD2 may supply D (5 bases each). V was pared by 4 bases and J by 3 bases, with 9 bases between. The CDR3 contains 13 residues. The V gene's germline CDR1 is KGHSH and CDR2 LQKENI. Together with reference TRBV18 and TRBJ2-5, the CDR3 gives the full variable domain: NAGVMQNPRHLVRRRGQEARLRCSPMKGHSHVYWYRQLPEEGLKFMVYLQKENIIDESGMPKERFSAEFPKEGPSILRIQQVVRGDSAAYFCASSQGTEETQYFGPGTRLLVL.

The rearrangement links TRBV11-1 to TRBJ2-2; tentatively, D is TRBD1 (5 bases). CDR1 is SGHAT and CDR2 is FQDESV in the germline V gene (reference sequence). CDR3 length equals 18 residues. V gave up 3 bases and J gave up 0 bases, with 17 bases separating them. The CDR3, as DNA: TGTGCCAGCAGCTTGATGGCTCGACAGACCGCGAACACCGGGGAGCTGTTTTTT. Translated, it gives CASSLMARQTANTGELFF.

In this sample, this clonotype turned up many times. The chain has TRBV29-1 and TRBJ2-5, with 7 bases identical to TRBD2. The V gene's germline CDR1 is SQVTM and CDR2 ANQGSEA. The CDR3 sequence is 13 residues long. J lost 2 bases, V lost 7 bases, and 7 bases had no gene match. The CDR3 DNA follows: TGCAGCGCTGGGAGGGATTCTCAAGAGACCCAGTACTTC. As protein: CSAGRDSQETQYF. Together with reference TRBV29-1 and TRBJ2-5, the CDR3 gives the full variable domain: SAVISQKPSRDICQRGTSLTIQCQVDSQVTMMFWYRQQPGQSLTLIATANQGSEATYESGFVIDKFPISRPNLTFSTLTVSNMSPEDSSIYLCSAGRDSQETQYFGPGTRLLVL.

Many counts were recorded for this clonotype. DNA for the CDR3: TGTGCCAGCAGTGGCCGCCGGGACCCCCTGATTGATACGCAGTATTTT. Encoded protein: CASSGRRDPLIDTQYF. This chain uses TRBV6-1 with TRBJ2-3; D tentatively fits TRBD1 or TRBD2 (5 bases each). The V and J ends lost 4 bases and 6 bases respectively, with 20 bases between them. This CDR3 comprises 16 residues. Germline CDR1 and CDR2: MNHNS and SASEGT.

V gene TRBV7-2 combines with J gene TRBJ2-3, with 8 bases matching TRBD2. Losses at the gene ends were 2 bases for V and 3 bases for J; bases not matched to a gene: 4. The CDR3 covers 15 residues. Germline values: CDR1 SGHTA, CDR2 FQGNSA. CDR3 DNA sequence: TGTGCCAGCAGCTTAAAATTAGCGGGGACAGATACGCAGTATTTT. Its translation is CASSLKLAGTDTQYF.

This clonotype showed up many times. The chain couples TRBV7-6 to TRBJ2-2; D ambiguous. This CDR3 has 16 residues. CDR1 and CDR2 from the germline V gene are SGHVS and FNYEAQ. Trimming cost V 0 bases and J 5 bases, with 13 bases left between them. DNA of the CDR3: TGTGCCAGCAGCTTAGCCGCACCAGTGGGAACCGGGGAGCTGTTTTTT. Encoded protein: CASSLAAPVGTGELFF. The complete variable domain, with remaining parts taken from reference TRBV7-6 and TRBJ2-2, reads GAGVSQSPRYKVTKRGQDVALRCDPISGHVSLYWYRQALGQGPEFLTYFNYEAQQDKSGLPNDRFSAERPEGSISTLTIQRTEQRDSAMYRCASSLAAPVGTGELFFGEGSRLTVL.

The chain joins TRBV5-1 to TRBJ1-4; D call uncertain. Germline lookup yields CDR1 SGHRS and CDR2 YFSETQ. The CDR3 spans 15 residues. The V gene lost 0 bases and the J gene lost 4 bases, with 10 bases spanning the gap. The CDR3 region is CASSLGRLGNEKLFF. DNA for the CDR3: TGCGCCAGCAGCTTGGGACGCCTGGGTAATGAAAAACTGTTTTTT.

This clonotype was detected many times. The rearrangement joins TRBV2 to TRBJ2-7, with D possibly being TRBD2 (6 bases). CDR1 SNHLY and CDR2 FYNNEI come from the germline V gene. This CDR3 is built from 12 residues. V was pared by 7 bases and J by 6 bases, with 13 bases between. The CDR3 bases are TGTGCCAGCAAAGGAGGGCGGGGCGAGCAGTACTTC. It codes for CASKGGRGEQYF.

The table lists this clonotype with many counts. V is TRBV24-1 and J is TRBJ1-2; 7 bases map to TRBD1. Germline V gives CDR1 KGHDR, CDR2 SFDVKD. V was clipped by 10 bases and J by 6 bases; unmatched bases: 7. The CDR3 covers 12 residues. The CDR3 loop is CATESDRDGYTF. The CDR3 bases are TGTGCCACAGAGTCTGACAGGGATGGCTACACCTTC.

V gene TRBV20-1 combines with J gene TRBJ2-3; the D gene is possibly TRBD2 (5 bases). Germline V gene lookup returns CDR1 DFQATT and CDR2 SNEGSKA (reference sequence). Trimming cost V 5 bases and J 4 bases, with 10 bases left between them. The CDR3 extends over 12 amino acids. This CDR3 is CSAAGPSDTQYF. The CDR3, as DNA: TGCAGTGCTGCGGGTCCCTCAGATACGCAGTATTTT.

The chain couples TRBV7-9 to TRBJ2-3; 8 nucleotides agree with TRBD2. The CDR3 contains 14 residues. The germline CDR1 and CDR2 sequences are SEHNR and FQNEAQ (reference sequence). The V segment lost 3 bases and the J segment 9 bases; nucleotides outside the gene matches: 8. Written as DNA, the CDR3 is TGTGCCAGCAGCTTGCGGGGGGACCAGATAACGCAGTATTTT. Amino acids: CASSLRGDQITQYF.

This clonotype occurred many times. The chain uses TRBV6-5 and TRBJ2-7; 9 bases fit TRBD1. Germline CDR1 MNHEY, CDR2 SVGAGI. This CDR3 spans 15 amino acids. V shed 2 bases and J 1 base; nucleotides not matched to a gene: 3. CDR3 protein: CASSYGGTGSYEQYF. Here the CDR3 DNA reads TGTGCCAGCAGTTACGGGGGGACAGGGTCCTACGAGCAGTACTTC.